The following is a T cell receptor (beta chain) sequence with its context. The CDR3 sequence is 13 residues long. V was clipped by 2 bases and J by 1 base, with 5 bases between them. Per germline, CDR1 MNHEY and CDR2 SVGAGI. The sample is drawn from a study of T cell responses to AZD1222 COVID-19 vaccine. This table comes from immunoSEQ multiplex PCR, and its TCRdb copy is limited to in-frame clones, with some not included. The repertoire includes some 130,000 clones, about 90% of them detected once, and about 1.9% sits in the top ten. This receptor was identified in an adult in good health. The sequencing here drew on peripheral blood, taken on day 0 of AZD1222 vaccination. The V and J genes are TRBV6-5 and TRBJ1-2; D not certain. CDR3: CASSYGNNYGYTF. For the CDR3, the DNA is TGTGCCAGCAGTTACGGAAATAACTATGGCTACACCTTC.